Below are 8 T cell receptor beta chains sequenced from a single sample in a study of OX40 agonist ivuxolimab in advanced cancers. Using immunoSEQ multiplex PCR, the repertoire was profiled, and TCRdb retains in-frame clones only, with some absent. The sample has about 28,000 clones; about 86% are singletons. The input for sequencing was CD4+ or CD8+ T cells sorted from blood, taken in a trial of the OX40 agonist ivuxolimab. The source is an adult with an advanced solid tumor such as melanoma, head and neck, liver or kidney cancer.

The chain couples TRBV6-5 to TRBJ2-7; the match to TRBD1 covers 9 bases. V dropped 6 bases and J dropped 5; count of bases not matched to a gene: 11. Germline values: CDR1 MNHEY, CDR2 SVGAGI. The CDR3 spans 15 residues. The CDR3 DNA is TGTGCCAGCAGCACTAGGGACAGGGCATCCCACGAGCAGTACTTC. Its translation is CASSTRDRASHEQYF.

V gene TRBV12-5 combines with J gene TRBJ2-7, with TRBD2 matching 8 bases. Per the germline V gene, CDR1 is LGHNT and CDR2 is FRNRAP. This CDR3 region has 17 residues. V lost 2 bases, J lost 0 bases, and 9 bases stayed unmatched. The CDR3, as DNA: TGTGCTAGTGGTTTGACAGGGACTAGTAAAAGCTCCTACGAGCAGTACTTC. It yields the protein CASGLTGTSKSSYEQYF.

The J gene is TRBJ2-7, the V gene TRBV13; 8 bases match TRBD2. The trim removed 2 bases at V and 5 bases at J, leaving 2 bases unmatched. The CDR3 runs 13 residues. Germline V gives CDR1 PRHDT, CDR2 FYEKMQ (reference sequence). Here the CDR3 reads CASSLRGGNEQYF. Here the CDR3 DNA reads TGTGCCAGCAGCTTACGGGGGGGTAACGAGCAGTACTTC.

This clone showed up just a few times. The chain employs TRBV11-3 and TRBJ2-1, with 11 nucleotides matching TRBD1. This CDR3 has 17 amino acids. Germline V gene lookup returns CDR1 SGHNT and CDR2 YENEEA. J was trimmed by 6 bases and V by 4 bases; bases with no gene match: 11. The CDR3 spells CASSSPDRDRGSNEQFF. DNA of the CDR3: TGTGCCAGCAGCTCCCCAGACCGGGACAGGGGGTCCAATGAGCAGTTCTTC.

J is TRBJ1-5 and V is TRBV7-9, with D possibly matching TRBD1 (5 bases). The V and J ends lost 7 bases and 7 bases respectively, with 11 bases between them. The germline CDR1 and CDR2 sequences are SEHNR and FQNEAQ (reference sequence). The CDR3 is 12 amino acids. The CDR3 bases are TGTGCCAGCAACGACGGGGGACAGCCCCAGCATTTT. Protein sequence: CASNDGGQPQHF.

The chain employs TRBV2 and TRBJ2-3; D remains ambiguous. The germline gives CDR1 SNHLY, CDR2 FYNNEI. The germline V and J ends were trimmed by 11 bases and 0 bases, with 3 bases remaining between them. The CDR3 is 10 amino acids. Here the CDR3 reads CAGSTDTQYF. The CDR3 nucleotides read TGTGCCGGTAGCACAGATACGCAGTATTTT. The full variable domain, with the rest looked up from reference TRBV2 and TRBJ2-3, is EPEVTQTPSHQVTQMGQEVILRCVPISNHLYFYWYRQILGQKVEFLVSFYNNEISEKSEIFDDQFSVERPDGSNFTLKIRSTKLEDSAMYFCAGSTDTQYFGPGTRLTVL.

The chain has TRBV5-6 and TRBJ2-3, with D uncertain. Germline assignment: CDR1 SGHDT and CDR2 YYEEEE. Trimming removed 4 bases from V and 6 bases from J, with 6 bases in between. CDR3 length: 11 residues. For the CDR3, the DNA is TGTGCCAGCAGCCCTGGGGATACGCAGTATTTT. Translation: CASSPGDTQYF.

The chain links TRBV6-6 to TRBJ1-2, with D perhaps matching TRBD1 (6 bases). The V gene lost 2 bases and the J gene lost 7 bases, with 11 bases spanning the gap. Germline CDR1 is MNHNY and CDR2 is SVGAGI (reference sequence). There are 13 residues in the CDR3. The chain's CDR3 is CASSYPGGGGYTF. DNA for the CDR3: TGTGCCAGCAGTTACCCGGGGGGCGGTGGCTACACCTTC.